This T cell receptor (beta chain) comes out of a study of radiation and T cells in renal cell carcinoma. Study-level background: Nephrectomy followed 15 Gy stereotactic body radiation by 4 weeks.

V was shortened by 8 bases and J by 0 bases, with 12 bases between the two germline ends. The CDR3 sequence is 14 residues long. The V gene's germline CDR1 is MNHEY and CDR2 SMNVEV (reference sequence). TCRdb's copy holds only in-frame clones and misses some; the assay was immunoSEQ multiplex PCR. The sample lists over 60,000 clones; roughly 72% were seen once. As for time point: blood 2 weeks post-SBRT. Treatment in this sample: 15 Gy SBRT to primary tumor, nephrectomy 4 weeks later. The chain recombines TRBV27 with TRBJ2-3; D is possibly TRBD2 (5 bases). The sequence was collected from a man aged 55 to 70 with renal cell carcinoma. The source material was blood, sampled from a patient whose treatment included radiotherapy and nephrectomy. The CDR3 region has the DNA TGTGCCAGCGGGCTAGCAGTTAGCACAGATACGCAGTATTTT. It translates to CASGLAVSTDTQYF.